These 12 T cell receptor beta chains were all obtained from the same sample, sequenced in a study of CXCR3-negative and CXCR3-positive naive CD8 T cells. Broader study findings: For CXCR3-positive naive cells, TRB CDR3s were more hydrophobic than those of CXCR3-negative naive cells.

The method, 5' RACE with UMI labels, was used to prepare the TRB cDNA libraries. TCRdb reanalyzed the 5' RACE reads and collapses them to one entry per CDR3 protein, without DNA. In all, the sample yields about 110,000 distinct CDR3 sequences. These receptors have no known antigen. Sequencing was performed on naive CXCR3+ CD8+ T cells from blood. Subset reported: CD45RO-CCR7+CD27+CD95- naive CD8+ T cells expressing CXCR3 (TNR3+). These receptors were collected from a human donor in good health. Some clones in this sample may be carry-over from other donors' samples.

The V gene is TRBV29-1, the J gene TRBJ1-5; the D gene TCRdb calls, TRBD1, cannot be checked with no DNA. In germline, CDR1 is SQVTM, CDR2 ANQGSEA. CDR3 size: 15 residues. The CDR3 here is CSVAHSGDDNQPQHF.

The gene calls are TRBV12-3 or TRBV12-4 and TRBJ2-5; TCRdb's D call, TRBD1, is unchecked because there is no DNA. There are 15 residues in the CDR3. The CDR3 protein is CASSTDRGRQETQYF.

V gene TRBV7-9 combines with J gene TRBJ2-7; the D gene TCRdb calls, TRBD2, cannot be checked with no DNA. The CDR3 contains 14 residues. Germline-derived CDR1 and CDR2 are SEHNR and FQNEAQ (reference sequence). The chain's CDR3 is CASSSRDSFYEQYF.

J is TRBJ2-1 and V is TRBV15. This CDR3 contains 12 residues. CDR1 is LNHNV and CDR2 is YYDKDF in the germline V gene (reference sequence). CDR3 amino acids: CATSRDHNEQFF.

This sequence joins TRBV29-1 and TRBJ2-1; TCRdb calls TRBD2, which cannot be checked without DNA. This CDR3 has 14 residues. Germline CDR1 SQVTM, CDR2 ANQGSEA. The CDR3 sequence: CSVEISGGHNEQFF.

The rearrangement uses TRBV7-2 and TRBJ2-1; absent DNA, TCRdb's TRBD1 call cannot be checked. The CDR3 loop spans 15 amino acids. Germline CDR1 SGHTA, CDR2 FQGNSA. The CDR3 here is CASSLSRDWGGEQFF.

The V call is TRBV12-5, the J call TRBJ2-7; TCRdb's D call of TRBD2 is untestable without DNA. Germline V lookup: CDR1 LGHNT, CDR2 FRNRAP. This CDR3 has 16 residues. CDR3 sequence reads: CASGTPLAGGAYEQYF.

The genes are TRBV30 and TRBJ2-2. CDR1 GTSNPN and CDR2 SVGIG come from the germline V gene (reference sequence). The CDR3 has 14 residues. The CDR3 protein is CAWSGMTNTGELFF.

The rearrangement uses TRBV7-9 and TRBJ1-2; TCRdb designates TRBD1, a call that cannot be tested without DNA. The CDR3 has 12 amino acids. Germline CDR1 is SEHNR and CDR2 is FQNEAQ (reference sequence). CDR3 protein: CASSLGGPGYTF.

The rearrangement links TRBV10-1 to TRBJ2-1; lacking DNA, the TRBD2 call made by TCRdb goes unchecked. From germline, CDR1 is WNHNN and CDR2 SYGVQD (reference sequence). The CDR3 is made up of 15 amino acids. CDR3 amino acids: CASSESWTSGNEQFF.

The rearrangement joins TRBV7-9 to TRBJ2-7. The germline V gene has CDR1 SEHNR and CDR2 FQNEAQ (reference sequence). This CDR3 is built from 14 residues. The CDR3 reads CASSLATAAYEQYF.

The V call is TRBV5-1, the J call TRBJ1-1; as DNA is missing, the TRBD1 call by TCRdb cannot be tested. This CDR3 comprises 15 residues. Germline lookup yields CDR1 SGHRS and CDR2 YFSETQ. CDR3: CASSLEGGSYTEAFF. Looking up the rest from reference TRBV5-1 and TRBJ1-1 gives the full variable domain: KAGVTQTPRYLIKTRGQQVTLSCSPISGHRSVSWYQQTPGQGLQFLFEYFSETQRNKGNFPGRFSGRQFSNSRSEMNVSTLELGDSALYLCASSLEGGSYTEAFFGQGTRLTVV.